This T cell receptor beta chain was found in a study of T cells in Graves' hyperthyroidism and ophthalmopathy. TCR beta CDR3 regions were amplified from RNA transcripts. The HTBI set primed first-round TCR CDR3 RT-PCR. TCRdb ran MiXCR on the multiplex PCR reads and lists one entry per CDR3 protein. Here the sample spans about 520,000 distinct CDR3 sequences, less than 25% being singletons. This clonotype was recorded many times. CDR1 is SQVTM, CDR2 ANQGSEA, per germline. CDR3 size: 12 residues. J gave up 7 bases and V 5 bases, and 6 bases lay outside the gene matches. This receptor was identified in a man between 18 and 35 years old with Graves' hyperthyroidism. The rearrangement links TRBV29-1 to TRBJ1-1, with TRBD1 matching 8 bases. Sequencing was performed on blood. CDR3 region: CSVLSGGIEAFF. In nucleotides, the CDR3 is TGCAGCGTTCTCTCAGGGGGCATTGAAGCTTTCTTT.